This TCR beta chain is from a study of tumor-infiltrating lymphocytes in primary liver carcinoma. Study-wide context: All patients had surgically resected primary liver carcinoma.

Worth noting for this clonotype: The antigen is not known.

General study points: Tumors had a significantly higher top-250-clone fraction than blood (p = 0.039).

Starting material of around 460 ng total RNA yielded TCR beta cDNA via a constant-region primer. Sequencing libraries for TCR beta derived from three nested multiplex PCR rounds that used slightly modified ARM-PCR. The first two PCR rounds used TRBV1-TRBV30 forward primers with a C-beta reverse primer, about 10 cycles each. TCRdb analysed the multiplex PCR reads with MiXCR anew, one entry per CDR3 protein. The repertoire holds approximately 210,000 distinct CDR3 sequences, with less than 75% as singletons. The CDR3 extends over 13 amino acids. Trimming removed 3 bases from V and 9 bases from J; junction bases left unmatched: 4. The germline V gene has CDR1 SGHRS and CDR2 YFSETQ. In addition to blood RNA drawn from unsorted whole blood, germline DNA was extracted. No patient had received treatment, and all had chronic HBV infection.

This receptor was taken from a woman aged 55 to 70 with primary liver carcinoma and hepatitis B virus infection. The sequencing input was peripheral blood. This chain links TRBV5-1 with TRBJ2-1, with 9 bases matching TRBD1. As DNA, the CDR3 is TGCGCCAGCAGCTCGGGACAGGGCAGTGAGCAGTTCTTC. Its protein product is CASSSGQGSEQFF.